This section outlines one T cell receptor (beta chain) sequence together with its context. This sample was included in a study of blood T cells in healthy people across ages. The germline gives CDR1 MDHEN, CDR2 SYDVKM. The length of the CDR3 is 15 residues. Trimming left V 5 bases short and J 5 bases short, with 19 bases between. Alongside a J-beta primer mix, a sample-barcoded 5' primer served in a second PCR lasting about 6 to 11 cycles. CDR3-containing paired-end reads numbered at least 3 million in each sample. TCRdb itself ran the 5' RACE reads through MiXCR, one entry per CDR3 protein. This sample yields about 640,000 distinct CDR3 sequences, of which roughly 41% are seen a single time; 30% belongs to the top ten.

The V call is TRBV28, the J call TRBJ2-7; no clear D. This TCR was sampled from a man older than 75 in good health. Sequenced input: blood. The CDR3 DNA sequence: TGTGCCAGCAGTCTTCCGGGCCTTCGCGGACACGAGCAGTACTTC. Protein: CASSLPGLRGHEQYF.